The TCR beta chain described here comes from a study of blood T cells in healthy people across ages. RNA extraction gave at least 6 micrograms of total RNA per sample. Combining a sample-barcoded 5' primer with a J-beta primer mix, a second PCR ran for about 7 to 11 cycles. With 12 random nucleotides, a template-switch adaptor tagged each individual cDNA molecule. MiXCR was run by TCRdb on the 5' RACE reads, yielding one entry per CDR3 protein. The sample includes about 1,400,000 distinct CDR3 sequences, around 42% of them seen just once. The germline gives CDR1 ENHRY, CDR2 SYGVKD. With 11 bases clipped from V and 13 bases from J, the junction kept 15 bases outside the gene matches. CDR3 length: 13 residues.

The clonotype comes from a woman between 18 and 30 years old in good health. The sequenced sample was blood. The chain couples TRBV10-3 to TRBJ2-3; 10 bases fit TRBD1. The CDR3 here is CASSGTGVKLEYF. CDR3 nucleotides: TGTGCCTCCTCCGGGACAGGGGTCAAACTAGAGTATTTT.